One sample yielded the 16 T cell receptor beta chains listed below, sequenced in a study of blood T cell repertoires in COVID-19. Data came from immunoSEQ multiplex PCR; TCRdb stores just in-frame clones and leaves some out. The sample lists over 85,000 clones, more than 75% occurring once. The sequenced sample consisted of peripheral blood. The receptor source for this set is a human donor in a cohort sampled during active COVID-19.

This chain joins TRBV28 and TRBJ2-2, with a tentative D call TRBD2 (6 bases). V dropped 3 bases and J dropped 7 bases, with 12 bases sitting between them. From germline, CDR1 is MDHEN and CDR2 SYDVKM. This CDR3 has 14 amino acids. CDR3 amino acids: CASSFRGGLGELFF. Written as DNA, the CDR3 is TGTGCCAGCAGTTTTCGTGGGGGACTCGGGGAGCTGTTTTTT.

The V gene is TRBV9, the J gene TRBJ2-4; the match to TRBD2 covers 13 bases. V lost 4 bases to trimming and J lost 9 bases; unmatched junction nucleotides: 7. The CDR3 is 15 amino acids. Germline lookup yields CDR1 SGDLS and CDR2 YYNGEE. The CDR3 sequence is CASSPTTSGGIIQYF. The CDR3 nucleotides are TGTGCCAGCAGCCCAACGACTAGCGGGGGGATCATTCAGTACTTC.

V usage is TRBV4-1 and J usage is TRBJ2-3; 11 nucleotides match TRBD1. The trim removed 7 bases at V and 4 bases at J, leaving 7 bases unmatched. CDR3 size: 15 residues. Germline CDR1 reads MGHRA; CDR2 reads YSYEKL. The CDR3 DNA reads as TGCGCCAGCACCTCGGGACAGGGGGGAGCAGATACGCAGTATTTT. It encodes CASTSGQGGADTQYF.

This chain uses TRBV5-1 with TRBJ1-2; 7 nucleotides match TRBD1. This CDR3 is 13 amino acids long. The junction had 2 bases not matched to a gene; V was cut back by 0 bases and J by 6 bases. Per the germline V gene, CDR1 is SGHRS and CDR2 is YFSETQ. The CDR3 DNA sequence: TGCGCCAGCAGCTTGGTACAGGGGCATGGCTACACCTTC. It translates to CASSLVQGHGYTF.

CDR3 nucleotides: TGTGCCAGTAAGGGCCTGACAGGGAATCAGCCCCAGCATTTT. As protein: CASKGLTGNQPQHF. This rearrangement joins TRBV19 to TRBJ1-5; TRBD1 matches at 7 bases. This CDR3 has 14 amino acids. Germline V CDR1 and CDR2: LNHDA, SQIVND (reference sequence). With V trimmed by 7 bases and J by 4 bases, 7 bases remained unmatched.

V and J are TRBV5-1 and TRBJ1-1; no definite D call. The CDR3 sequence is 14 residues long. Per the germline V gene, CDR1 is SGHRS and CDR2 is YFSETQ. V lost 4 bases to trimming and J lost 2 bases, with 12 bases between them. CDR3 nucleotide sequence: TGCGCCAGCAGCCGGGGATCGGCCAACACTGAAGCTTTCTTT. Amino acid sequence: CASSRGSANTEAFF.

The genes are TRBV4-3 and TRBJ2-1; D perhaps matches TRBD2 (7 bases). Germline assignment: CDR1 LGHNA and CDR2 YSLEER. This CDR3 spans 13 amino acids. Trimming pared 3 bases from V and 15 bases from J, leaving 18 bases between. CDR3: CASSQGEGGNVFF. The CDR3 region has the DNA TGCGCCAGCAGCCAGGGGGAGGGGGGAAATGTGTTCTTC.

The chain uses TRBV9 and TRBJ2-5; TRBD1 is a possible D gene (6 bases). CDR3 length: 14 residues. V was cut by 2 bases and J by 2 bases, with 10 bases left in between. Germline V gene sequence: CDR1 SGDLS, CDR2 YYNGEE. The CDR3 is CASSVSGVQETQYF. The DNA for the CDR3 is TGTGCCAGCAGCGTCTCAGGGGTACAAGAGACCCAGTACTTC.

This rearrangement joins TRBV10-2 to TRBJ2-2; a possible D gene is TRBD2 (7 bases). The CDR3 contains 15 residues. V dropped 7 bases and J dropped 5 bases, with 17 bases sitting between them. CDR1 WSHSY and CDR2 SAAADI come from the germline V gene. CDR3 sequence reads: CASMLGGGRTGELFF. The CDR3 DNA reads TGCGCCAGCATGCTAGGGGGGGGAAGGACCGGGGAGCTGTTTTTT.

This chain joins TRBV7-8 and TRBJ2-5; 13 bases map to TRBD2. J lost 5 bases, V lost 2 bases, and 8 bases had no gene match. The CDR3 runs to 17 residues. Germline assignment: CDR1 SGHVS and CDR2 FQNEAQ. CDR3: CASSLLGLAGTGETQYF. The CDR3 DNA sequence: TGTGCCAGCAGCTTACTGGGACTAGCGGGGACTGGCGAGACCCAGTACTTC.

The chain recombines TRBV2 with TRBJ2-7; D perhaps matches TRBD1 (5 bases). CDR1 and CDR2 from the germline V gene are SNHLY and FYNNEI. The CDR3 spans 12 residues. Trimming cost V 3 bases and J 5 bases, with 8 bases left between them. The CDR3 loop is CASSDMTDEQYF. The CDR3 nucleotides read TGTGCCAGCAGTGATATGACAGACGAGCAGTACTTC. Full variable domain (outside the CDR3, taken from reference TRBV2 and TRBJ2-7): EPEVTQTPSHQVTQMGQEVILRCVPISNHLYFYWYRQILGQKVEFLVSFYNNEISEKSEIFDDQFSVERPDGSNFTLKIRSTKLEDSAMYFCASSDMTDEQYFGPGTRLTVT.

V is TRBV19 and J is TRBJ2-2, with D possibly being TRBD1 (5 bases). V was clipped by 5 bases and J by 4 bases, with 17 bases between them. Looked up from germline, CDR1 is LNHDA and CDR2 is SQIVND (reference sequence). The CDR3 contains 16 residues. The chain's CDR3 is CASSSRQTLGTGELFF. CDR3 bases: TGTGCCAGTAGTTCCCGACAGACTCTCGGCACCGGGGAGCTGTTTTTT.

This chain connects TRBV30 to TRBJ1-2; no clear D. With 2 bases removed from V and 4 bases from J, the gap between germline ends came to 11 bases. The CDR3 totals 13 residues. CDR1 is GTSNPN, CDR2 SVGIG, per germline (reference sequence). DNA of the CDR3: TGTGCCTGGAGTCCTAGCAGAAGCTATGGCTACACCTTC. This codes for CAWSPSRSYGYTF.

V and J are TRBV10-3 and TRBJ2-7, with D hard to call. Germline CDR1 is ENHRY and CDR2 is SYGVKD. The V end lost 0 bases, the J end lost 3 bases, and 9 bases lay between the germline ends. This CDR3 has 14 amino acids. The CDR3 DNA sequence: TGTGCCATCAGTGAGTCTGACGGGTACTACGAGCAGTACTTC. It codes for CAISESDGYYEQYF.

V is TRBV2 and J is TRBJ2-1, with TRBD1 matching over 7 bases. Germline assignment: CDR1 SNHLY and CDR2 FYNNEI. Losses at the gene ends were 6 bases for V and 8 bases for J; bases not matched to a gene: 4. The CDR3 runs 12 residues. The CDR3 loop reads CASSRQGYEQFF. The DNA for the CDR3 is TGTGCCAGCAGCAGACAGGGATATGAGCAGTTCTTC. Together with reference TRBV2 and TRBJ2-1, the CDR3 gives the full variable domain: EPEVTQTPSHQVTQMGQEVILRCVPISNHLYFYWYRQILGQKVEFLVSFYNNEISEKSEIFDDQFSVERPDGSNFTLKIRSTKLEDSAMYFCASSRQGYEQFFGPGTRLTVL.

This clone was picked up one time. The CDR3 loop is CASSQAEGSYEQYF. Here the CDR3 DNA reads TGCGCCAGCAGCCAAGCGGAGGGCTCCTACGAGCAGTACTTC. V usage is TRBV4-1 and J usage is TRBJ2-7, with TRBD2 as a possible D gene (6 bases). V dropped 1 base and J dropped 0 bases, with 7 bases sitting between them. CDR3 size: 14 residues. CDR1 and CDR2 (germline): MGHRA, YSYEKL.